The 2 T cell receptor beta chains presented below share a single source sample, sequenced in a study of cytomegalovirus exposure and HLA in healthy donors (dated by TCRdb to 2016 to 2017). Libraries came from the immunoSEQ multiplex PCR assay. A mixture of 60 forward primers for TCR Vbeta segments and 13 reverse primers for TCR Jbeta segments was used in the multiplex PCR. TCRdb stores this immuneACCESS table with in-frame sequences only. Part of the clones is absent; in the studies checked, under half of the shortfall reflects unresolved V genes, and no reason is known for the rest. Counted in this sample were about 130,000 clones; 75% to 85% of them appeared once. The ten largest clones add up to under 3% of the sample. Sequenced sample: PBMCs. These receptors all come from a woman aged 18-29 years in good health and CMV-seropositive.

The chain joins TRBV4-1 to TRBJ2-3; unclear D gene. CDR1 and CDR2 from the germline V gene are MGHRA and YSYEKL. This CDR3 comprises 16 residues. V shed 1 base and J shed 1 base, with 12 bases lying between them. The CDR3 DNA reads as TGCGCCAGCAGCCAAGTTGGTTTCCGGGGCACAGATACGCAGTATTTT. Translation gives CASSQVGFRGTDTQYF.

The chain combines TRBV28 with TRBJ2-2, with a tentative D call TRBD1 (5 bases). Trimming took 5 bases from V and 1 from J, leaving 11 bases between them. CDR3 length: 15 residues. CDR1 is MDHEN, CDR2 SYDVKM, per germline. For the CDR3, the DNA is TGTGCCAGCAGTAGCCCAGGACAGAACACCGGGGAGCTGTTTTTT. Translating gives CASSSPGQNTGELFF.